One sample yielded the 17 T cell receptor beta chains listed below, sequenced in a study of cytomegalovirus exposure and HLA in healthy donors. The PCR ran on 60 Vbeta and 13 Jbeta primers. The repertoire was sequenced with immunoSEQ multiplex PCR; TCRdb's copy has only in-frame clones and lacks some. This table has some 150,000 clones, about 80% appearing once. Sequenced sample: PBMCs. Receptors were obtained from a man aged 25 to 40 in good health and CMV-seropositive.

The chain carries TRBV28 and TRBJ2-5; 10 nucleotides agree with TRBD1. Germline V CDR1 and CDR2: MDHEN, SYDVKM. Losses at the gene ends were 6 bases for V and 2 bases for J; bases not matched to a gene: 9. This CDR3 spans 16 amino acids. This chain's CDR3 is CASSTTRTGGQETQYF. Written as DNA, the CDR3 is TGTGCCAGCAGCACAACCAGGACAGGGGGGCAAGAGACCCAGTACTTC.

This clone appeared a single time. CDR3 loop: CASSLRQVNSPLHF. Here the CDR3 DNA reads TGTGCCAGTAGTCTCCGACAGGTGAATTCACCCCTCCACTTT. V is TRBV19 and J is TRBJ1-6; D is possibly TRBD1 (6 bases). V gave up 5 bases and J gave up 7 bases, with 12 bases separating them. The CDR3 covers 14 residues. Germline loops: CDR1 LNHDA, CDR2 SQIVND (reference sequence).

V usage is TRBV9 and J usage is TRBJ2-2; D is ambiguous. Trimming stripped 0 bases from V and 7 bases from J, with 4 bases between. In germline, CDR1 is SGDLS, CDR2 YYNGEE. The CDR3 has 12 amino acids. The CDR3 sequence: CASSVVFGELFF. The DNA of the CDR3 is TGTGCCAGCAGCGTAGTATTCGGGGAGCTGTTTTTT.

J is TRBJ2-3 and V is TRBV4-1; 7 nucleotides agree with TRBD2. J gave up 6 bases and V 0 bases, and 18 bases lay outside the gene matches. The CDR3 is made up of 19 amino acids. Per the germline V gene, CDR1 is MGHRA and CDR2 is YSYEKL. The CDR3 bases are TGCGCCAGCAGCCAAGATAATCGGGCTAGCGGCTATCTCATGGATACGCAGTATTTT. Residues: CASSQDNRASGYLMDTQYF.

The chain carries TRBV19 and TRBJ2-7; 8 bases align to TRBD2. Germline trimming cut 1 base from V and 6 bases from J; bases unmatched to any gene: 5. The CDR3 consists of 14 residues. CDR1 and CDR2 (germline): LNHDA, SQIVND (reference sequence). The CDR3 sequence: CASSIAAAGGEQYF. In nucleotides, the CDR3 is TGTGCCAGTAGTATAGCCGCGGCGGGGGGCGAGCAGTACTTC.

The chain joins TRBV28 to TRBJ2-7; perhaps TRBD1 as D (6 bases). This CDR3 has 17 residues. Trimming cost V 3 bases and J 2 bases, with 20 bases left between them. Germline V CDR1 and CDR2: MDHEN, SYDVKM. CDR3 residues: CASSLIALTGLAYEQYF. In DNA form, the CDR3 reads TGTGCCAGCAGTTTGATAGCGTTGACAGGTTTAGCCTACGAGCAGTACTTC.

The chain is built from TRBV4-1 and TRBJ2-5; 10 bases line up with TRBD2. The ends lost 0 bases at V and 1 base at J; junction bases unmatched: 8. Germline V CDR1 and CDR2: MGHRA, YSYEKL. The CDR3 contains 18 residues. The CDR3 spells CASSQDRASGGFQETQYF. CDR3 DNA: TGCGCCAGCAGCCAAGATCGGGCTAGCGGGGGATTCCAAGAGACCCAGTACTTC.

This clone was recorded once. The CDR3 DNA reads as TGTGCCAGCAGCTTAGGTTCACAGTTCCAAGAGACCCAGTACTTC. Protein product: CASSLGSQFQETQYF. The chain recombines TRBV7-9 with TRBJ2-5; no clear D. The CDR3 is 15 residues long. The germline V gene has CDR1 SEHNR and CDR2 FQNEAQ (reference sequence). V lost 1 base to trimming and J lost 1 base, with 10 bases between them.

The chain couples TRBV2 to TRBJ1-1; D might be TRBD1 (5 bases). From germline, CDR1 is SNHLY and CDR2 FYNNEI. The CDR3 is 13 amino acids. With 5 bases removed from V and 1 base from J, the gap between germline ends came to 8 bases. CDR3 coding DNA: TGTGCCAGCAGTCTAGACAGGAACACTGAAGCTTTCTTT. This encodes CASSLDRNTEAFF.

V is TRBV27 and J is TRBJ1-5, with 7 positions matching TRBD1. This CDR3 region has 15 residues. Germline-derived CDR1 and CDR2 are MNHEY and SMNVEV (reference sequence). The J segment lost 4 bases and the V segment lost 5 bases, leaving 8 bases of the junction unmatched. The CDR3 region is CASSPTGTANQPQHF. CDR3 coding DNA: TGTGCCAGCAGTCCCACCGGGACAGCTAATCAGCCCCAGCATTTT.

J is TRBJ2-5 and V is TRBV2, with D possibly matching TRBD1 (5 bases). The CDR3 is 14 residues long. Germline loops: CDR1 SNHLY, CDR2 FYNNEI. The V gene lost 6 bases and the J gene lost 1 base, with 12 bases spanning the gap. CDR3 protein: CASRPGHFQETQYF. In nucleotides, the CDR3 is TGTGCCAGCAGGCCTGGACATTTCCAAGAGACCCAGTACTTC.

The chain couples TRBV12-5 to TRBJ1-6; TRBD1 agrees at 8 bases. CDR3 length: 15 amino acids. V was pared by 1 base and J by 10 bases, with 6 bases of the junction left unmatched. CDR1 and CDR2 from the germline V gene are LGHNT and FRNRAP. CDR3 region: CASGLGQGIWSPLHF. DNA of the CDR3: TGTGCTAGTGGTTTGGGACAGGGGATTTGGTCACCCCTCCACTTT.

The chain has TRBV20-1 and TRBJ2-7, with D maybe TRBD1 (6 bases). The ends were cut back, 5 bases at V and 4 bases at J, with 9 bases in the middle. This CDR3 comprises 11 residues. Per the germline V gene, CDR1 is DFQATT and CDR2 is SNEGSKA (reference sequence). CDR3 region: CSADQGYEQYF. For the CDR3, the DNA is TGCAGTGCTGATCAGGGGTACGAGCAGTACTTC.

The gene calls are TRBV4-3 and TRBJ2-3, with D perhaps TRBD2 (6 bases). This CDR3 has 15 amino acids. The germline gives CDR1 LGHNA, CDR2 YSLEER. V was shortened by 2 bases and J by 0 bases, with 9 bases between the two germline ends. The CDR3 spells CASSQLAVSTDTQYF. The CDR3 coding sequence is TGCGCCAGCAGCCAATTAGCGGTGAGCACAGATACGCAGTATTTT.

The V and J genes are TRBV10-3 and TRBJ2-2; weak D call: TRBD1 (6 bases). The germline gives CDR1 ENHRY, CDR2 SYGVKD. The CDR3 is 13 residues long. Trimming shortened V by 6 bases and J by 1 base, and 6 bases separated the two germline ends. CDR3 amino acids: CAIRQGNTGELFF. The CDR3 bases are TGTGCCATCAGACAGGGGAACACCGGGGAGCTGTTTTTT.

V gene TRBV5-1 combines with J gene TRBJ1-4, with D maybe TRBD1 (6 bases). Germline V lookup: CDR1 SGHRS, CDR2 YFSETQ. CDR3 size: 13 residues. Trimming stripped 5 bases from V and 7 bases from J, with 12 bases between. In DNA, the CDR3 is TGCGCCAGCAGGACAGGCTCGGCTGAAAAACTGTTTTTT. Its protein product is CASRTGSAEKLFF.

The rearrangement uses TRBV15 and TRBJ2-7; TRBD1 aligns across 9 bases. Germline V gene sequence: CDR1 LNHNV, CDR2 YYDKDF (reference sequence). The CDR3 totals 16 residues. Trimming cost V 1 base and J 5 bases; bases outside gene matches: 9. The CDR3 region has the DNA TGTGCCACCAGCAGAGGATCGAGGGACAGGGAGGACGAGCAGTACTTC. Protein sequence: CATSRGSRDREDEQYF.